This TCR beta chain was recovered during a study of CD8+ T cells in alopecia areata. The treatment: oral pan-JAK inhibitor, 5-10 mg twice daily. Extracted from the samples, RNA was reverse transcribed into cDNA to serve as the sequencing template. The assay was immunoSEQ multiplex PCR, and TCRdb's table has in-frame clones only and misses some. Among roughly 110,000 clones, around 50% were seen once, and the ten largest hold 9% to 15%. This clone was detected only a few times. Deletions cut 5 bases from V and 2 bases from J, with 8 bases between. CDR1 and CDR2 from the germline V gene are SEHNR and FQNEAQ (reference sequence). This CDR3 has 13 amino acids.

This sequence was found in a human donor with alopecia areata. V usage is TRBV7-9 and J usage is TRBJ2-3, with unresolved D. The source was CD8+ T cells sorted from blood, collected at week 24, from a patient treated with tofacitinib. Here the CDR3 reads CASSPYHTDTQYF. The CDR3 nucleotides are TGTGCCAGCAGCCCCTACCACACAGATACGCAGTATTTT.